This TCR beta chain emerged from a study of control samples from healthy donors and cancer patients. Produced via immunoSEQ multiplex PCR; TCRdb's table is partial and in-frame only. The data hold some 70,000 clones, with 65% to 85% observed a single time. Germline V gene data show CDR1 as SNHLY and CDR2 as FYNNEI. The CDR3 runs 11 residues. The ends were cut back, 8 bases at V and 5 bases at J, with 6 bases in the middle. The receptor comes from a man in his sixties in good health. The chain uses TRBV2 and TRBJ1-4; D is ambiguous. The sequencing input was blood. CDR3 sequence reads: CASLANEKLFF. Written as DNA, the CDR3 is TGTGCCAGCCTTGCGAATGAAAAACTGTTTTTT.